This T cell receptor (beta chain) was identified in a study of blood T cell repertoires in COVID-19. Produced via immunoSEQ multiplex PCR; TCRdb's table is partial and in-frame only. The table shows around 250,000 clones, with approximately 83% occurring only once. The germline V gene encodes CDR1 SNHLY and CDR2 FYNNEI. This CDR3 is built from 16 residues. The V gene lost 3 bases and the J gene lost 5 bases, with 17 bases spanning the gap. The sample taken for sequencing was peripheral blood. The chain is built from TRBV2 and TRBJ1-5; a possible D gene is TRBD1 (5 bases). This TCR was sampled from a man aged 50 to 60 with active or convalescent COVID-19. CDR3 nucleotides: TGTGCCAGCAGTGACAGGGATCCCCGTTTGGATCAGCCCCAGCATTTT. This translates into CASSDRDPRLDQPQHF.